This T cell receptor beta chain was sequenced in a study of blood T cell repertoires in COVID-19. Data came from immunoSEQ multiplex PCR; TCRdb stores just in-frame clones and leaves some out. The table records approximately 97,000 clones, around 84% of them present only once. This CDR3 spans 12 amino acids. Trimming took 6 bases from V and 8 from J, leaving 10 bases between them. The chain joins TRBV12-3 or TRBV12-4 to TRBJ1-4; no clear D gene. Sequenced input: peripheral blood. The receptor was isolated from a middle-aged man with active or convalescent COVID-19. The CDR3 loop reads CASSSRREKLFF. The CDR3 coding sequence is TGTGCCAGCAGCTCCAGGAGGGAAAAACTGTTTTTT.